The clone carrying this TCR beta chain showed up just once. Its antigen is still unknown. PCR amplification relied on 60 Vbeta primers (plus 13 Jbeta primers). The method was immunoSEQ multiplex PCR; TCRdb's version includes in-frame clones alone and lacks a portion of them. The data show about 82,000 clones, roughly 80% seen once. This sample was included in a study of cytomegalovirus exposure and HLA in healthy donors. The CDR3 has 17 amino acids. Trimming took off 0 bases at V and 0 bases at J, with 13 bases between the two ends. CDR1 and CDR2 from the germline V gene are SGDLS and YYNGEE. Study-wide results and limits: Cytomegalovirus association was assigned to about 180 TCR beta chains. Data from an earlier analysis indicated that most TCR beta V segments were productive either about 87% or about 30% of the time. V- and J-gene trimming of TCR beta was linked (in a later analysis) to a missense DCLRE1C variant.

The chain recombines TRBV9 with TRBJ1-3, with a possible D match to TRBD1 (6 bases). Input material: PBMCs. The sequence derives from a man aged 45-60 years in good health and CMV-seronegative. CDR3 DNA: TGTGCCAGCAGCGTAGACTCTCAGGGGATCTCTGGAAACACCATATATTTT. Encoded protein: CASSVDSQGISGNTIYF.